Below, 32 T cell receptor beta chains from the same sample are listed, as sequenced in a study of T-cell reconstitution after alpha-beta-depleted transplantation in children. The TCRbeta library incorporated unique molecular identifiers. A single record per CDR3 protein comes from TCRdb applying MiXCR to the PCR reads. The profile covers over 200,000 distinct CDR3 sequences, with approximately 15% appearing a single time and 40% to 50% taken by the ten largest. Sequencing used PBMCs, mostly from graft donor cells, obtained 360 days after TCRalphabeta/CD19-depleted stem cell transplant. Every receptor here comes from a male patient aged 2 to 10 who had a stem cell transplant for acute lymphoblastic leukemia, so the T cells may come from the graft donor.

This clonotype was detected only once. This may be a read error: a much more frequent sequence differs by one nucleotide. The conserved phenylalanine or tryptophan is not found at the CDR3 terminus, so this likely reflects a read error. This chain uses TRBV7-6 with TRBJ2-7; 7 bases align to TRBD1. The germline CDR1 and CDR2 sequences are SGHVS and FNYEAQ. This CDR3 spans 14 amino acids. The junction had 7 bases not matched to a gene; V was cut back by 8 bases and J by 0 bases. The chain's CDR3 is CASLWTGYSYEQYS. For the CDR3, the DNA is TGTGCCAGCCTCTGGACAGGTTACTCCTACGAGCAGTACTCC.

The chain links TRBV5-1 to TRBJ2-1; TRBD2 matches at 10 bases. The V segment lost 4 bases and the J segment 6 bases; nucleotides outside the gene matches: 7. The germline V gene encodes CDR1 SGHRS and CDR2 YFSETQ. The CDR3 is 15 amino acids. The CDR3 protein is CASSLQRGGLNEQFF. CDR3 nucleotide sequence: TGCGCCAGCAGCCTTCAGCGGGGGGGCCTCAATGAGCAGTTCTTC.

This chain connects TRBV5-1 to TRBJ2-1; TRBD1 might be the D (5 bases). V lost 5 bases and J 5 bases, leaving 14 bases between the germline ends. The CDR3 is 14 amino acids. From germline, CDR1 is SGHRS and CDR2 YFSETQ. The CDR3: CASRKQEPNNEQFF. DNA for the CDR3: TGCGCCAGCAGAAAACAGGAACCAAACAATGAGCAGTTCTTC.

This chain joins TRBV15 and TRBJ2-3; D unclear. CDR3 length equals 13 residues. The V gene's germline CDR1 is LNHNV and CDR2 YYDKDF (reference sequence). Deletions cut 2 bases from V and 3 bases from J, with 6 bases between. DNA for the CDR3: TGTGCCACCAGCAGAAGATGGACAGATACGCAGTATTTT. This encodes CATSRRWTDTQYF.

V and J are TRBV18 and TRBJ1-1, with D unclear. Deletions cut 2 bases from V and 10 bases from J, with 17 bases between. Germline-derived CDR1 and CDR2 are KGHSH and LQKENI. The CDR3 has 14 residues. CDR3 sequence: CASSPLKRSQLAFF. The CDR3 coding sequence is TGTGCCAGCTCACCATTAAAAAGGAGCCAGCTAGCTTTCTTT.

This clonotype appeared many times. The chain combines TRBV7-2 with TRBJ2-1, with D tentatively TRBD2 (6 bases). This CDR3 spans 16 amino acids. Trimming left V 5 bases short and J 2 bases short, with 16 bases between. CDR1 and CDR2 from the germline V gene are SGHTA and FQGNSA. The CDR3 here is CASSLRGLGAYNEQFF. The CDR3 DNA is TGTGCCAGCAGCCTCCGGGGGTTGGGAGCCTACAATGAGCAGTTCTTC.

V is TRBV20-1 and J is TRBJ2-1; 9 bases agree with TRBD2. Trimming removed 3 bases from V and 7 bases from J; junction bases left unmatched: 16. The CDR3 runs to 17 residues. The germline V gene encodes CDR1 DFQATT and CDR2 SNEGSKA (reference sequence). In DNA form, the CDR3 reads TGCAGTGCTAGCCCCCTAGGGAGCGGGAGGTTCAGAAATGAGCAGTTCTTC. It encodes CSASPLGSGRFRNEQFF.

This clonotype was seen repeatedly, ten times or more. This chain uses TRBV12-3 or TRBV12-4 with TRBJ2-7; 7 bases are a match to TRBD1. The V and J ends lost 5 bases and 4 bases, in that order; junction bases with no gene match: 8. The CDR3 is 14 residues long. CDR3 loop: CASSRAGGIYEQYF. DNA of the CDR3: TGTGCCAGCAGTAGGGCAGGGGGTATATACGAGCAGTACTTC.

V is TRBV5-1 and J is TRBJ2-7; the D gene is possibly TRBD1 (5 bases). The V end was cut by 0 bases, the J end by 0 bases, with 10 bases between. This CDR3 has 15 amino acids. In germline, CDR1 is SGHRS, CDR2 YFSETQ. The CDR3 spells CASSLVADSSYEQYF. CDR3 coding DNA: TGCGCCAGCAGCTTGGTGGCTGACAGCTCCTACGAGCAGTACTTC.

The genes are TRBV12-3 or TRBV12-4 and TRBJ1-2; D perhaps matches TRBD1 (6 bases). V shed 5 bases and J shed 2 bases, with 18 bases lying between them. This CDR3 has 16 amino acids. The CDR3, as DNA: TGTGCCAGCAGTCAGAAAGGGGGGGCCGGAAACTATGGCTACACCTTC. This encodes CASSQKGGAGNYGYTF.

This clonotype has just a few counts. The CDR3 bases are TGTGCCAGCAGCTTACAGAAGATTCAAGAGACCCAGTACTTC. Translated, it gives CASSLQKIQETQYF. This rearrangement joins TRBV7-2 to TRBJ2-5; D gene uncertain. With 2 bases removed from V and 2 bases from J, the gap between germline ends came to 9 bases. The CDR3 spans 14 residues. CDR1 SGHTA and CDR2 FQGNSA come from the germline V gene.

This clonotype was detected a few times. V and J are TRBV5-6 and TRBJ2-2, with D uncertain. The CDR3 has 15 residues. From germline, CDR1 is SGHDT and CDR2 YYEEEE. Trimming removed 1 base at V and 7 bases at J, with 14 bases between. CDR3: CASSLPTARGGELFF. CDR3 sequence (DNA): TGTGCCAGCAGCTTGCCCACCGCACGCGGCGGGGAGCTGTTTTTT. Full variable domain (remainder filled in from reference TRBV5-6 and TRBJ2-2): DAGVTQSPTHLIKTRGQQVTLRCSPKSGHDTVSWYQQALGQGPQFIFQYYEEEERQRGNFPDRFSGHQFPNYSSELNVNALLLGDSALYLCASSLPTARGGELFFGEGSRLTVL.

This clonotype has a handful of counts. V usage is TRBV6-5 and J usage is TRBJ1-5; possibly TRBD1 for D (6 bases). This CDR3 contains 15 residues. V lost 8 bases and J 1 base, leaving 15 bases between the germline ends. The germline V gene encodes CDR1 MNHEY and CDR2 SVGAGI. The DNA for the CDR3 is TGTGCCAGCGGATCGCTTAGGGGGAGCAATCAGCCCCAGCATTTT. It specifies CASGSLRGSNQPQHF.

The chain joins TRBV3-1 to TRBJ2-2; possibly TRBD1 for D (6 bases). The CDR3 has 14 amino acids. Trimming stripped 6 bases from V and 1 base from J, with 9 bases between. Germline lookup yields CDR1 LGHDT and CDR2 YNNKEL (reference sequence). CDR3 in DNA: TGTGCCAGCAGGGGGACACTGAACACCGGGGAGCTGTTTTTT. Translated: CASRGTLNTGELFF.

The V gene is TRBV15, the J gene TRBJ2-5; TRBD1 agrees at 7 bases. With V trimmed by 3 bases and J by 3 bases, 10 bases remained unmatched. The CDR3 runs to 16 residues. Germline loops: CDR1 LNHNV, CDR2 YYDKDF (reference sequence). CDR3 in DNA: TGTGCCACCAGCAGTGTACAGGGGTATGAGGAAGAGACCCAGTACTTC. Its protein is CATSSVQGYEEETQYF.

This clonotype has more than one count but fewer than ten. The chain is built from TRBV9 and TRBJ2-7, with 7 positions matching TRBD1. In germline, CDR1 is SGDLS, CDR2 YYNGEE. The ends lost 1 base at V and 2 bases at J; junction bases unmatched: 9. The CDR3 is made up of 16 amino acids. The CDR3 loop reads CASSVRPGQPPYEQYF. DNA of the CDR3: TGTGCCAGCAGCGTACGACCGGGACAGCCCCCCTACGAGCAGTACTTC.

The chain has TRBV15 and TRBJ1-3; possible D gene TRBD1, 5 bases. The CDR3 spans 18 residues. V gave up 5 bases and J gave up 2 bases, with 22 bases separating them. Germline lookup yields CDR1 LNHNV and CDR2 YYDKDF (reference sequence). CDR3 region: CATSGRPGVGGTGNTIYF. The CDR3 DNA is TGTGCCACCAGCGGGCGACCTGGCGTTGGGGGAACTGGAAACACCATATATTTT.

This clonotype was picked up a small number of times. The V call is TRBV7-9, the J call TRBJ1-2; D ambiguous. The CDR3 contains 15 residues. V was trimmed by 6 bases and J by 2 bases, leaving 16 bases between them. Per the germline V gene, CDR1 is SEHNR and CDR2 is FQNEAQ (reference sequence). CDR3 region: CASSRPLGNNYGYTF. The CDR3 DNA is TGTGCCAGCAGTCGTCCGCTAGGGAACAACTATGGCTACACCTTC.

V and J are TRBV30 and TRBJ2-7, with D perhaps TRBD2 (5 bases). Germline loops: CDR1 GTSNPN, CDR2 SVGIG (reference sequence). V dropped 0 bases and J dropped 5 bases, with 17 bases sitting between them. The length of the CDR3 is 15 residues. CDR3 in amino acids: CAWSVTGSRHDEQYF. CDR3 nucleotides: TGTGCCTGGAGTGTAACGGGGTCGAGGCATGACGAGCAGTACTTC.

This chain links TRBV12-3 or TRBV12-4 with TRBJ1-1, with D possibly being TRBD1 (6 bases). CDR3 length: 15 residues. Trimming pared 3 bases from V and 1 base from J, leaving 12 bases between. The CDR3 DNA is TGTGCCAGCAGTTTCCAGACAGGATCGAACACTGAAGCTTTCTTT. Residues: CASSFQTGSNTEAFF.

The V gene is TRBV7-8, the J gene TRBJ2-2; D remains unclear. The CDR3 is made up of 19 amino acids. Germline V gives CDR1 SGHVS, CDR2 FQNEAQ. V lost 4 bases and J 1 base, leaving 22 bases between the germline ends. CDR3 residues: CASSSLTPTERKNTGELFF. CDR3 sequence (DNA): TGTGCCAGCAGCTCGTTAACCCCAACTGAGAGGAAGAACACCGGGGAGCTGTTTTTT. Together with reference TRBV7-8 and TRBJ2-2, the CDR3 gives the full variable domain: GAGVSQSPRYKVAKRGQDVALRCDPISGHVSLFWYQQALGQGPEFLTYFQNEAQLDKSGLPSDRFFAERPEGSVSTLKIQRTQQEDSAVYLCASSSLTPTERKNTGELFFGEGSRLTVL.

The chain carries TRBV11-2 and TRBJ2-7; tentatively, D is TRBD2 (7 bases). The germline V and J ends were trimmed by 1 base and 4 bases, with 14 bases remaining between them. The CDR3 has 15 amino acids. Germline CDR1 is SGHAT and CDR2 is FQNNGV. CDR3 loop: CASSLVGGPRYEQYF. CDR3 DNA: TGTGCCAGCAGCTTAGTGGGGGGGCCCCGGTACGAGCAGTACTTC.

This sequence joins TRBV21-1 and TRBJ2-3; the listed D gene, TRBD2, was not tested against the DNA. TRBV21-1 is a listed pseudogene. The CDR3 consists of 15 residues. CDR3 bases: TGTGCCAGCAGCAAAGCCCTCCCTAGCGTCGATACGCAGTATTTT. Protein: CASSKALPSVDTQYF.

This clonotype was seen more than once but under ten times. This chain uses TRBV7-2 with TRBJ2-3; 11 bases line up with TRBD2. The CDR3 covers 13 residues. Trimming removed 2 bases from V and 9 bases from J; junction bases left unmatched: 1. Germline V gives CDR1 SGHTA, CDR2 FQGNSA. As DNA, the CDR3 is TGTGCCAGCAGCTTAACTAGCGGGGGAACGCAGTATTTT. This gives the protein CASSLTSGGTQYF.

With respect to this clonotype: One end of the junction varies from germline; a read error may be responsible. The chain carries TRBV20-1 and TRBJ2-5; perhaps TRBD1 as D (5 bases). Germline CDR1 and CDR2: DFQATT and SNEGSKA (reference sequence). The CDR3 loop spans 15 amino acids. CDR3 protein: CCARALGPSGETQYF. As DNA, the CDR3 is TGCTGTGCTAGAGCCCTGGGGCCTTCGGGAGAGACCCAGTACTTC.

This clonotype occurred many times. At one boundary the junction diverges from the germline segment, which might be a read error. This chain links TRBV2 with TRBJ1-3; D is possibly TRBD1 (6 bases). CDR1 is SNHLY and CDR2 is FYNNEI in the germline V gene. The CDR3 extends over 15 amino acids. The CDR3 reads CASSEDRFSGNTIYF. The DNA for the CDR3 is TGTGCCAGCAGCGAAGACAGGTTCTCTGGAAACACCATATATTTT. Combining the CDR3 with reference TRBV2 and TRBJ1-3 gives the whole variable domain EPEVTQTPSHQVTQMGQEVILRCVPISNHLYFYWYRQILGQKVEFLVSFYNNEISEKSEIFDDQFSVERPDGSNFTLKIRSTKLEDSAMYFCASSEDRFSGNTIYFGEGSWLTVV.

A few counts support this clonotype. The chain links TRBV20-1 to TRBJ2-7; TRBD2 matches at 8 bases. Trimming removed 4 bases from V and 7 bases from J; junction bases left unmatched: 9. CDR3 length: 13 residues. Germline V gene lookup returns CDR1 DFQATT and CDR2 SNEGSKA (reference sequence). The DNA for the CDR3 is TGCAGTGCTACCGGGGGGGCCTCCGGGGAGCAGTACTTC. Its protein product is CSATGGASGEQYF.

As regards this clonotype: An end of the junction differs from the germline gene, which may be a read error. This sequence joins TRBV7-2 and TRBJ2-7; D may match TRBD1 or TRBD2 (6 bases each). Germline V gives CDR1 SGHTA, CDR2 FQGNSA. The CDR3 is made up of 14 amino acids. This CDR3 is CASSLATGAGEQCF. In DNA form, the CDR3 reads TGTGCCAGCAGCTTAGCGACGGGGGCAGGGGAGCAGTGCTTC.

The J gene is TRBJ2-5, the V gene TRBV18; the D is unclear. This CDR3 region has 13 residues. The ends were cut back, 3 bases at V and 4 bases at J, with 9 bases in the middle. CDR1 is KGHSH, CDR2 LQKENI, per germline. This CDR3 reads CASSPGRSETQYF. CDR3 bases: TGTGCCAGCTCACCTGGGCGCTCAGAGACCCAGTACTTC.

This chain connects TRBV20-1 to TRBJ2-2; 13 bases are a match to TRBD2. V shed 5 bases and J 4 bases; nucleotides not matched to a gene: 4. The CDR3 contains 15 residues. Germline CDR1 reads DFQATT; CDR2 reads SNEGSKA (reference sequence). CDR3 in DNA: TGCAGTGCTGCCACTAGCGGGGGGGCCACCGGGGAGCTGTTTTTT. It codes for CSAATSGGATGELFF.

The chain is built from TRBV11-2 and TRBJ2-1; D not resolved. Trimming took 5 bases from V and 8 from J, leaving 22 bases between them. The CDR3 runs 16 residues. CDR1 and CDR2 from the germline V gene are SGHAT and FQNNGV. The CDR3, as DNA: TGTGCCAGCAGCCCAAAGGAAAAAGGCCTCTCGGATGAGCAGTTCTTC. Encoded protein: CASSPKEKGLSDEQFF.

This chain joins TRBV12-3 or TRBV12-4 and TRBJ2-5, with a weak D call TRBD2 (6 bases). This CDR3 region has 16 residues. V was clipped by 6 bases and J by 0 bases, with 17 bases between them. The CDR3 nucleotides read TGTGCCAGCAGCCCCCAGGGCGGGGCGAACCAAGAGACCCAGTACTTC. It specifies CASSPQGGANQETQYF.